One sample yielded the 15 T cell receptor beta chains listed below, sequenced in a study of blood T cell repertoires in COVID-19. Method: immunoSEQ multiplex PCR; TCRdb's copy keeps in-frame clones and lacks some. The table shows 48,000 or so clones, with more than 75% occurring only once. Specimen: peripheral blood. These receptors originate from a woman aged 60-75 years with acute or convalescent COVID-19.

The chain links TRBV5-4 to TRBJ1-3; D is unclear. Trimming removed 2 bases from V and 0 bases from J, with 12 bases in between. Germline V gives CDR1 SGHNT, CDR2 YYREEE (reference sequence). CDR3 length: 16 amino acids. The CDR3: CASSLEGLLSGNTIYF. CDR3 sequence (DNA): TGTGCCAGCAGCTTAGAGGGATTGCTCTCTGGAAACACCATATATTTT.

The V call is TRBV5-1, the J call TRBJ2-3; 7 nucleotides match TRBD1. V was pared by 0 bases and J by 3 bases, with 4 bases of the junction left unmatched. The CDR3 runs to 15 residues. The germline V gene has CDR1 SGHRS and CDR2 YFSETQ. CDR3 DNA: TGCGCCAGCAGCTTGGGTAGCAGGGGGACAGATACGCAGTATTTT. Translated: CASSLGSRGTDTQYF.

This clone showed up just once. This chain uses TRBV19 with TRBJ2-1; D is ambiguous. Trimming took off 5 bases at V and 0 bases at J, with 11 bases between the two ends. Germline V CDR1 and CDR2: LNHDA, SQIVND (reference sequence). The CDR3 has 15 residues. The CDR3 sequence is CASSGQAGSYNEQFF. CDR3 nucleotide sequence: TGTGCCAGTAGTGGGCAGGCCGGCTCCTACAATGAGCAGTTCTTC. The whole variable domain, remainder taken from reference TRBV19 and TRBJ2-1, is DGGITQSPKYLFRKEGQNVTLSCEQNLNHDAMYWYRQDPGQGLRLIYYSQIVNDFQKGDIAEGYSVSREKKESFPLTVTSAQKNPTAFYLCASSGQAGSYNEQFFGPGTRLTVL.

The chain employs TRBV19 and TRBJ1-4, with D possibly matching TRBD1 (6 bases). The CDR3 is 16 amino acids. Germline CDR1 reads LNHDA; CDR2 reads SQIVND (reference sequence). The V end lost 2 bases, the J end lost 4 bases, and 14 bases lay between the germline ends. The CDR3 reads CASSIRGTSRNEKLFF. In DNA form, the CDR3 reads TGTGCCAGTAGTATAAGGGGGACATCCCGTAATGAAAAACTGTTTTTT.

This CDR3 is CAISLSGRDNTDTQYF. The CDR3 DNA reads as TGTGCCATCAGCCTTAGCGGGAGGGACAACACAGATACGCAGTATTTT. The rearrangement uses TRBV10-3 and TRBJ2-3; TRBD2 matches 11 bases. The CDR3 runs to 16 residues. In germline, CDR1 is ENHRY, CDR2 SYGVKD. The junction had 7 bases not matched to a gene; V was cut back by 6 bases and J by 2 bases.

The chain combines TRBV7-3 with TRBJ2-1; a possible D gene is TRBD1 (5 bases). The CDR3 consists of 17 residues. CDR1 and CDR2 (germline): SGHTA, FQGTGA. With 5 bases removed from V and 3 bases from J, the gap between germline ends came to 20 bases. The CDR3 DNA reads TGTGCCAGCAGCCCTCCCGCGGCAGGGCTAGGCTACAATGAGCAGTTCTTC. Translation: CASSPPAAGLGYNEQFF.

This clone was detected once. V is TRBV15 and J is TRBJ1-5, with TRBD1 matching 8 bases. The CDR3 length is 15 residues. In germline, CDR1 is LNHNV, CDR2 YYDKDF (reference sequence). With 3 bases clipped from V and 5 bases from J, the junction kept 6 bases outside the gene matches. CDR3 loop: CATSRGGQGYQPQHF. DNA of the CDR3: TGTGCCACCAGCAGGGGCGGACAGGGATATCAGCCCCAGCATTTT.

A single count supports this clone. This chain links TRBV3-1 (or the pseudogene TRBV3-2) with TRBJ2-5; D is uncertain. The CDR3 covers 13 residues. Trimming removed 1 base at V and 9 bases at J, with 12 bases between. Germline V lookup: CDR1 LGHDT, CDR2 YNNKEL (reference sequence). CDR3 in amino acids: CASSQGKHGSQYF. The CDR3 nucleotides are TGTGCCAGCAGCCAAGGAAAACACGGGTCCCAGTACTTC.

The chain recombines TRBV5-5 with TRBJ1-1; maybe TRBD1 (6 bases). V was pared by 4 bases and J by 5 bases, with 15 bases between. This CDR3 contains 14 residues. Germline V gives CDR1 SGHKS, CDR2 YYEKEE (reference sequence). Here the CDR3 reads CASSPLGGRTEAFF. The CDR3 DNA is TGTGCCAGCAGCCCCCTCGGGGGGCGAACTGAAGCTTTCTTT.

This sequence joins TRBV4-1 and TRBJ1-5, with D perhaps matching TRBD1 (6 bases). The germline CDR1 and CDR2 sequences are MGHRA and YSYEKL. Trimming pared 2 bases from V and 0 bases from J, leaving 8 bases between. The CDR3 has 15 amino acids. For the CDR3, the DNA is TGCGCCAGCAGCCAACGACAGGATAGCAATCAGCCCCAGCATTTT. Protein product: CASSQRQDSNQPQHF.

Written as DNA, the CDR3 is TGTGCCAGTAGTATGTCGGTAGCGGGGGAGTACCAAGAGACCCAGTACTTC. Translation gives CASSMSVAGEYQETQYF. The rearrangement links TRBV19 to TRBJ2-5; 9 bases are a match to TRBD2. V was clipped by 3 bases and J by 0 bases; unmatched bases: 8. The CDR3 totals 17 residues. Germline V gives CDR1 LNHDA, CDR2 SQIVND (reference sequence).

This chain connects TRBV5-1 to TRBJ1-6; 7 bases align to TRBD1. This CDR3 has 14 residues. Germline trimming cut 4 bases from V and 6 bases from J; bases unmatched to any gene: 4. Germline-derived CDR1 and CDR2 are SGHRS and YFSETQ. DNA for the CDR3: TGCGCCAGCAGCCCGGACAGGCTTAATTCACCCCTCCACTTT. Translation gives CASSPDRLNSPLHF.

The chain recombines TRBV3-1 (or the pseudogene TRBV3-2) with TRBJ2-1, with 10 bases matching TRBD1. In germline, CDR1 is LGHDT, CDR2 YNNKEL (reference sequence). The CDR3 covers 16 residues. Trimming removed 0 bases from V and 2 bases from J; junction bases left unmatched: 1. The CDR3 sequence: CASSQDGTGAYNEQFF. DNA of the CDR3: TGTGCCAGCAGCCAAGACGGGACAGGGGCCTACAATGAGCAGTTCTTC.

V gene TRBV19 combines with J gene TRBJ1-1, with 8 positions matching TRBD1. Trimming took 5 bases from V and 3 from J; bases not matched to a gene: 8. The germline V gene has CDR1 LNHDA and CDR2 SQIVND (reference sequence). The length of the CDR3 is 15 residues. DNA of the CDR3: TGTGCCAGTAGTGTCGACAGGGGCTCGGACACTGAAGCTTTCTTT. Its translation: CASSVDRGSDTEAFF.

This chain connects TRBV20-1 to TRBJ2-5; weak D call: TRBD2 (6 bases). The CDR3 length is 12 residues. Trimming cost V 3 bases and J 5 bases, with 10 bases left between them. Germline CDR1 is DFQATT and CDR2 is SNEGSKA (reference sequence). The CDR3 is CSASVGRETQYF. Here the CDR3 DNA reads TGCAGTGCTAGTGTGGGGAGGGAGACCCAGTACTTC.